The 24 T cell receptor beta chains presented below share a single source sample, sequenced in a study of radiotherapy plus CTLA-4 blockade in lung cancer. Clones were read by immunoSEQ multiplex PCR, and TCRdb kept only the in-frame ones, dropping some. The sample records some 50,000 clones, roughly 81% being singletons. The sequenced sample was peripheral blood, obtained from a patient treated with radiotherapy plus ipilimumab. Receptor source: a human donor with non-small cell lung cancer whose response to radiotherapy plus ipilimumab could not be evaluated.

The chain recombines TRBV28 with TRBJ1-5; perhaps TRBD1 as D (5 bases). CDR1 and CDR2 from the germline V gene are MDHEN and SYDVKM. The CDR3 is made up of 15 amino acids. Trimming pared 0 bases from V and 4 bases from J, leaving 10 bases between. The CDR3 nucleotides are TGTGCCAGCAGTTTATGGGGCAGGGATAATCAGCCCCAGCATTTT. Amino acids: CASSLWGRDNQPQHF.

The chain employs TRBV10-3 and TRBJ2-7; weak D call: TRBD1 (6 bases). The CDR3 contains 12 residues. Between the trimmed V and J ends, which lost 6 bases and 3 bases, there was a span of 9 bases. Per germline, CDR1 ENHRY and CDR2 SYGVKD. The CDR3 sequence is CAISGQSYEQYF. CDR3 sequence (DNA): TGTGCCATCAGCGGACAGAGCTACGAGCAGTACTTC.

The chain is built from TRBV30 and TRBJ2-7; a weak D match, TRBD1 (5 bases). Trimming shortened V by 5 bases and J by 3 bases, and 11 bases separated the two germline ends. This CDR3 region has 12 residues. The germline gives CDR1 GTSNPN, CDR2 SVGIG (reference sequence). CDR3 amino acids: CAWASGIYEQYF. The CDR3 bases are TGTGCCTGGGCTTCAGGGATCTACGAGCAGTACTTC. The whole variable domain, filled in from reference TRBV30 and TRBJ2-7, reads SQTIHQWPATLVQPVGSPLSLECTVEGTSNPNLYWYRQAAGRGLQLLFYSVGIGQISSEVPQNLSASRPQDRQFILSSKKLLLSDSGFYLCAWASGIYEQYFGPGTRLTVT.

This clone came up once. The chain carries TRBV4-2 and TRBJ2-7; D is perhaps TRBD2 (5 bases). This CDR3 is built from 13 residues. CDR1 and CDR2 from the germline V gene are LGHNA and YNFKEQ. The V gene lost 4 bases and the J gene lost 5 bases, with 12 bases spanning the gap. CDR3 sequence reads: CASSLFLGDEQYF. The CDR3 DNA reads as TGTGCCAGCAGCCTGTTTCTCGGGGACGAGCAGTACTTC.

The chain combines TRBV7-2 with TRBJ2-7; D possibly corresponds to TRBD1 (5 bases). Germline assignment: CDR1 SGHTA and CDR2 FQGNSA. With 5 bases removed from V and 6 bases from J, the gap between germline ends came to 14 bases. The CDR3 loop spans 13 amino acids. CDR3 DNA sequence: TGTGCCAGCAGCCCCATAGGTAGGGGCGAGCAGTACTTC. It encodes CASSPIGRGEQYF.

J is TRBJ2-7 and V is TRBV18; the match to TRBD1 covers 7 bases. This CDR3 contains 15 residues. With 2 bases clipped from V and 1 base from J, the junction kept 5 bases outside the gene matches. CDR1 and CDR2 from the germline V gene are KGHSH and LQKENI. The CDR3 here is CASSPTRDRSYEQYF. The CDR3 coding sequence is TGTGCCAGCTCACCAACCCGGGACAGATCCTACGAGCAGTACTTC.

The genes are TRBV11-3 and TRBJ2-1; D possibly corresponds to TRBD2 (5 bases). Trimming shortened V by 1 base and J by 9 bases, and 13 bases separated the two germline ends. CDR1 SGHNT and CDR2 YENEEA come from the germline V gene. The CDR3 sequence is 14 residues long. CDR3 nucleotide sequence: TGTGCCAGCAGCTTAGGAGCGGAAAGATCTGAGCAGTTCTTC. Encoded protein: CASSLGAERSEQFF.

The chain links TRBV25-1 to TRBJ2-7; tentative D call: TRBD2 (5 bases). Germline CDR1 and CDR2: MGHDK and SYGVNS. V gave up 5 bases and J gave up 2 bases, with 10 bases separating them. The CDR3 has 13 residues. CDR3 coding DNA: TGTGCCAGCAGTCCTAGCTCCACCTACGAGCAGTACTTC. Translated, it gives CASSPSSTYEQYF.

The V and J genes are TRBV7-2 and TRBJ2-3; 9 bases fit TRBD1. V lost 5 bases, J lost 14 bases, and 5 bases stayed unmatched. Germline V gene sequence: CDR1 SGHTA, CDR2 FQGNSA. This CDR3 contains 11 residues. The DNA for the CDR3 is TGTGCCAGCAGCCCCCGGGACAGGGCGTATTTT. This gives the protein CASSPRDRAYF.

CDR3 coding DNA: TGTGCCAGTAGCCCCACCTCGAGCCCCGTCGGGGTCTATGGCTACACCTTC. Encoded protein: CASSPTSSPVGVYGYTF. The chain couples TRBV19 to TRBJ1-2, with D unclear. The CDR3 length is 17 residues. The V gene's germline CDR1 is LNHDA and CDR2 SQIVND (reference sequence). V lost 6 bases to trimming and J lost 4 bases, with 24 bases between them.

V is TRBV18 and J is TRBJ1-3; 8 bases match TRBD1. The CDR3 runs 17 residues. Germline CDR1 KGHSH, CDR2 LQKENI. J lost 0 bases, V lost 3 bases, and 7 bases had no gene match. The chain's CDR3 is CASSPPGQVPSGNTIYF. The CDR3 DNA is TGTGCCAGCTCACCCCCGGGACAGGTCCCCTCTGGAAACACCATATATTTT.

The V call is TRBV6-5, the J call TRBJ1-5, with D unresolved. Trimming cost V 5 bases and J 4 bases, with 9 bases left between them. The germline V gene has CDR1 MNHEY and CDR2 SVGAGI. The length of the CDR3 is 13 residues. CDR3 bases: TGTGCCAGCAGTCCCCGAGGGAATCAGCCCCAGCATTTT. It translates to CASSPRGNQPQHF.

The J gene is TRBJ2-1, the V gene TRBV10-2; 10 nucleotides line up with TRBD1. CDR1 is WSHSY, CDR2 SAAADI, per germline. Unmatched junction bases numbered 15, after V lost 6 bases and J lost 1 base. The CDR3 is 19 residues long. Here the CDR3 DNA reads TGCGCCAGCAGAGGGACAGGGGAGGAAGTTATGGGTTCCTACAATGAGCAGTTCTTC. Its protein product is CASRGTGEEVMGSYNEQFF.

The rearrangement joins TRBV4-2 to TRBJ2-1; 11 bases are a match to TRBD2. V lost 5 bases, J lost 6 bases, and 12 bases stayed unmatched. This CDR3 has 17 residues. From germline, CDR1 is LGHNA and CDR2 YNFKEQ. The CDR3 coding sequence is TGTGCCAGCAGCTCCTATGTAGCGGGAGGGCCGGTCAATGAGCAGTTCTTC. As protein: CASSSYVAGGPVNEQFF.

The rearrangement joins TRBV28 to TRBJ2-7, with 8 nucleotides matching TRBD2. Germline V gives CDR1 MDHEN, CDR2 SYDVKM. The CDR3 covers 16 residues. J lost 4 bases, V lost 7 bases, and 15 bases had no gene match. The chain's CDR3 is CASTPGGGKGLYEQYF. The CDR3 DNA reads TGTGCCAGCACTCCCGGGGGGGGGAAGGGCCTATACGAGCAGTACTTC.

This clone was observed a single time. The chain is built from TRBV28 and TRBJ2-7; D is possibly TRBD2 (6 bases). Per the germline V gene, CDR1 is MDHEN and CDR2 is SYDVKM. This CDR3 has 15 residues. Trimming left V 4 bases short and J 1 base short, with 14 bases between. The chain's CDR3 is CASSSPGLVSYEQYF. As DNA, the CDR3 is TGTGCCAGCAGTTCGCCGGGACTGGTGTCCTACGAGCAGTACTTC.

This clone was recorded a few times. This sequence joins TRBV7-2 and TRBJ2-3; perhaps TRBD1 as D (5 bases). The V end lost 6 bases, the J end lost 1 base, and 8 bases lay between the germline ends. Germline V gene data show CDR1 as SGHTA and CDR2 as FQGNSA. CDR3 length: 13 amino acids. In nucleotides, the CDR3 is TGTGCCAGCAGTGACAGACGCACAGATACGCAGTATTTT. Translation gives CASSDRRTDTQYF. The variable domain in full, completed from reference TRBV7-2 and TRBJ2-3, reads GAGVSQSPSNKVTEKGKDVELRCDPISGHTALYWYRQSLGQGLEFLIYFQGNSAPDKSGLPSDRFSAERTGGSVSTLTIQRTQQEDSAVYLCASSDRRTDTQYFGPGTRLTVL.

This clone has a handful of counts. The chain carries TRBV6-1 and TRBJ2-7; 9 bases are a match to TRBD2. Germline V CDR1 and CDR2: MNHNS, SASEGT. The CDR3 contains 15 residues. The ends lost 4 bases at V and 2 bases at J; junction bases unmatched: 6. The CDR3 DNA follows: TGTGCCAGCAGTGCCCGACTAGCGGAGGCCTACGAGCAGTACTTC. It specifies CASSARLAEAYEQYF.

V usage is TRBV19 and J usage is TRBJ1-5; no clear D gene. CDR1 and CDR2 (germline): LNHDA, SQIVND (reference sequence). The CDR3 consists of 15 residues. Trimming took 5 bases from V and 0 from J, leaving 11 bases between them. The chain's CDR3 is CASSPDGYSNQPQHF. In DNA form, the CDR3 reads TGTGCCAGTAGTCCCGACGGGTATAGCAATCAGCCCCAGCATTTT.

Details on this clone: At one of its ends the junction is not consistent with the germline gene, which may arise from a read error. The rearrangement links TRBV28 to TRBJ2-5; 11 nucleotides line up with TRBD2. The germline gives CDR1 MDHEN, CDR2 SYDVKM. CDR3 length equals 13 residues. The CDR3 spells CSSELAGVQTQYF. The CDR3, as DNA: TGCTCCTCAGAACTAGCGGGAGTACAGACCCAGTACTTC.

The chain employs TRBV7-2 and TRBJ2-7, with 8 positions matching TRBD2. From germline, CDR1 is SGHTA and CDR2 FQGNSA. The CDR3 has 16 amino acids. J was trimmed by 2 bases and V by 3 bases; bases with no gene match: 9. The CDR3 reads CASSLFTTSEAYEQYF. CDR3 bases: TGTGCCAGCAGCTTGTTTACGACTAGCGAGGCCTACGAGCAGTACTTC.

The V call is TRBV18, the J call TRBJ1-1, with 9 bases identical to TRBD1. Germline V CDR1 and CDR2: KGHSH, LQKENI. This CDR3 is built from 14 residues. Losses at the gene ends were 4 bases for V and 4 bases for J; bases not matched to a gene: 4. CDR3 amino acids: CASSRQGGGTEAFF. CDR3 coding DNA: TGTGCCAGCTCACGACAGGGGGGAGGCACTGAAGCTTTCTTT.

The chain couples TRBV4-3 to TRBJ2-5, with 7 bases matching TRBD1. The DNA end favors TRBJ2-7, so the J call may be wrong. The CDR3 has 15 amino acids. CDR1 and CDR2 from the germline V gene are LGHNA and YSLEER. The CDR3 bases are TGCGCCAGCAGCCAGACGCCGACAGGGATCTACGAGCAGTACTTC. This gives the protein CASSQTPTGIYEQYF.

The V and J genes are TRBV28 and TRBJ2-7, with 7 positions matching TRBD2. V lost 3 bases and J lost 6; bases outside the gene matches: 5. Looked up from germline, CDR1 is MDHEN and CDR2 is SYDVKM. CDR3 length equals 13 residues. The CDR3 loop is CASSLSGTGEQYF. The DNA for the CDR3 is TGTGCCAGCAGTTTGAGCGGGACGGGCGAGCAGTACTTC.